The TCR beta chain under discussion was sequenced for a study of shared clonotypes between healthy human individuals. Overall study: For every donor, three CD4 naive, three CD4 memory, two CD8 naive and one CD8 memory plates were used.

V was cut by 7 bases and J by 2 bases, with 11 bases left in between. CDR3 length: 13 amino acids. Looked up from germline, CDR1 is MGHRA and CDR2 is YSYEKL. The protocol was immunoSEQ multiplex PCR, while the TCRdb copy is restricted to in-frame clones and leaves out a portion. This table has a few hundred thousand clones, about 96% appearing once. This clone was picked up a small number of times. This receptor was identified in a young man in good health. The chain is built from TRBV4-1 and TRBJ1-1; no definite D call. Sequencing used memory CD8+ T cells sorted from blood. Subset specified: CD45RO+ cells pooled with CCR7-negative TemRA cells. The CDR3 loop is CASKVNLNTEAFF. The CDR3 DNA sequence: TGCGCCAGCAAAGTCAACCTCAACACTGAAGCTTTCTTT.